The 21 T cell receptor beta chains below were found in one sample sequenced in a study of T cells in women clearing cervical HPV infection. Libraries were prepared by immunoSEQ multiplex PCR; TCRdb keeps only in-frame clonotypes and omits some of them. Across under 40,000 clones, the top ten clones capture around 6% of the sample. Sequencing was done on a sample of blood buffy coat. The receptors shown here come from a woman aged 18 to 75 with a cervical HPV16 infection that either progressed to CIN3+ or cleared (not recorded which).

This clone is medium-sized by frequency. The read comes to an end 3 residues before the CDR3 does, leaving the germline J gene to fill in the end. Other nucleotide sequences from this sample produce the same CDR3. The chain combines TRBV7-9 with TRBJ1-2, with unresolved D. Between the trimmed V and J ends, which lost 4 bases and 0 bases, there was a span of 9 bases. This CDR3 contains 14 residues. Germline CDR1 SEHNR, CDR2 FQNEAQ (reference sequence). The part of the CDR3 DNA that was read is TGTGCCAGCAGCTCCTCTTCGGCTAACTATGGC. This codes for CASSSSSANYG. The whole CDR3 region reads CASSSSSANYGYTF.

Notes on this clone: The CDR3 end lies 3 residues beyond the end of the read and is filled in from the germline J gene. The chain employs TRBV28 and TRBJ2-7; TRBD1 aligns across 9 bases. Germline loops: CDR1 MDHEN, CDR2 SYDVKM. The V gene end was trimmed by 8 bases and the J gene end by 6 bases; junction bases not matched to a gene: 11. This CDR3 region has 14 residues. CDR3 DNA (partial): TGTGCCAGCGTCCGCGGGGACAGGGCCTCCGAG. Translation gives CASVRGDRASE. The entire CDR3 reads CASVRGDRASEQYF. Filled out from reference TRBV28 and TRBJ2-7, the complete variable domain reads DVKVTQSSRYLVKRTGEKVFLECVQDMDHENMFWYRQDPGLGLRLIYFSYDVKMKEKGDIPEGYSVSREKKERFSLILESASTNQTSMYLCASVRGDRASEQYFGPGTRLTVT.

Details on this clone: Read coverage stops 3 residues before the CDR3 terminus; the germline J gene supplies the remainder. V and J are TRBV7-6 and TRBJ1-2; the D is unclear. The germline V gene encodes CDR1 SGHVS and CDR2 FNYEAQ. The CDR3 spans 15 residues. CDR3 sequence: CASSPSWKVNYDYTF. The CDR3 bases that were read are TGTGCCAGCAGCCCCTCTTGGAAGGTGAACTACGAC.

Concerning this clone itself: Read coverage stops 3 residues before the CDR3 terminus; the germline J gene supplies the remainder. The chain joins TRBV5-1 to TRBJ2-1, with D maybe TRBD1 (5 bases). From germline, CDR1 is SGHRS and CDR2 YFSETQ. The CDR3 spans 13 residues. With 4 bases removed from V and 6 bases from J, the gap between germline ends came to 11 bases. CDR3 protein: CASSPYQGNEQFF. The covered CDR3 bases are TGCGCCAGCAGCCCCTATCAGGGCAATGAG. Drawing the rest from reference TRBV5-1 and TRBJ2-1, the complete variable domain is KAGVTQTPRYLIKTRGQQVTLSCSPISGHRSVSWYQQTPGQGLQFLFEYFSETQRNKGNFPGRFSGRQFSNSRSEMNVSTLELGDSALYLCASSPYQGNEQFFGPGTRLTVL.

Concerning this clone: The read terminates 3 residues ahead of where the CDR3 ends, so the germline J gene completes it. The chain employs TRBV6-2 or TRBV6-3 and TRBJ2-1; TRBD1 matches 7 bases. Germline CDR1 reads MNHEY; CDR2 reads SVGEGT. V shed 7 bases and J 8 bases; nucleotides not matched to a gene: 8. The CDR3 has 13 residues. The covered CDR3 bases are TGTGCCAGCACAGGGGGACAAGGCGATGAG. It codes for CASTGGQGDE. The CDR3 as a whole reads CASTGGQGDEQFF.

Concerning this clone itself: The observed sequence ends 3 residues before the CDR3 terminus, with the missing tail filled in from the germline J gene. The chain carries TRBV5-1 and TRBJ2-3; D remains unclear. Trimming pared 4 bases from V and 2 bases from J, leaving 14 bases between. The CDR3 contains 15 residues. Germline V gives CDR1 SGHRS, CDR2 YFSETQ. CDR3 bases read: TGCGCCAGCAGCGTAACCGGGTGGCTCACAGATACG. Its translation: CASSVTGWLTDT. The CDR3, in full, reads CASSVTGWLTDTQYF.

Turning to this clone: The CDR3 end falls 3 residues outside the read, so it is completed with the germline J gene. This rearrangement joins TRBV5-1 to TRBJ2-5; TRBD2 aligns across 12 bases. There are 15 residues in the CDR3. V trimming: 6 bases; J trimming: 2 bases; junction bases outside the gene matches: 5. Germline CDR1 and CDR2: SGHRS and YFSETQ. Here the CDR3 reads CASTPTSGGQETQYF. Partial CDR3 DNA: TGCGCCAGCACACCGACTAGCGGGGGACAAGAGACC. The variable domain in full, completed from reference TRBV5-1 and TRBJ2-5, reads KAGVTQTPRYLIKTRGQQVTLSCSPISGHRSVSWYQQTPGQGLQFLFEYFSETQRNKGNFPGRFSGRQFSNSRSEMNVSTLELGDSALYLCASTPTSGGQETQYFGPGTRLLVL.

To note about this clone: The read falls 3 residues short of the CDR3 end, and the missing part is taken from the germline J gene. The chain uses TRBV20-1 and TRBJ1-1; 7 nucleotides align to TRBD1. CDR3 size: 16 residues. V shed 6 bases and J 1 base; nucleotides not matched to a gene: 14. Germline CDR1 DFQATT, CDR2 SNEGSKA (reference sequence). CDR3 amino acids: CSAGRQGGLANTEAFF. CDR3 DNA (partial): TGCAGTGCGGGCAGACAGGGTGGGTTGGCGAACACTGAA.

This clone is classed as medium-sized by frequency. Coverage ceases 3 residues before the CDR3 finishes, and the germline J gene fills in the end. The genes are TRBV6-2 or TRBV6-3 and TRBJ2-3; the D is unclear. CDR1 and CDR2 (germline): MNHEY, SVGEGT. CDR3 size: 12 residues. V lost 4 bases, J lost 0 bases, and 2 bases lay in between. This CDR3 is CASSSSTDTQYF. The sequenced part of the CDR3 DNA is TGTGCCAGCAGTTCTAGCACAGATACG.

Remarks on this clone: Sequencing ends 3 residues short of the CDR3 end; the germline J gene provides the rest. The chain recombines TRBV12-3 or TRBV12-4 with TRBJ1-6; D remains ambiguous. The CDR3 is made up of 13 amino acids. Between the trimmed V and J ends, which lost 5 bases and 10 bases, there was a span of 12 bases. CDR3 bases read: TGTGCCAGCAGTCTCTGGGCACAATCACCC. This translates into CASSLWAQSP. The full-length CDR3 reads as CASSLWAQSPLHF.

In regard to this clone: The read ends 3 residues early relative to the CDR3; the germline J gene fills the gap. This rearrangement joins TRBV7-9 to TRBJ1-2; D gene unclear. The CDR3 extends over 15 amino acids. Per germline, CDR1 SEHNR and CDR2 FQNEAQ (reference sequence). The sequenced part of the CDR3 DNA is TGTGCCAGCAGCTTTACTAGCGGGAGTGATGATACC. It translates to CASSFTSGSDDT. The whole CDR3 sequence reads CASSFTSGSDDTYTF.

With regard to this clone: Read sequence stops 3 residues before the CDR3 end, and the germline J gene provides the missing end. The chain carries TRBV7-3 and TRBJ2-3; 10 bases match TRBD2. CDR1 and CDR2 (germline): SGHTA, FQGTGA. V lost 5 bases, J lost 4 bases, and 6 bases stayed unmatched. The CDR3 has 15 amino acids. The CDR3 here is CASSRSGGASDTQYF. The sequenced CDR3 bases are TGTGCCAGCAGCCGAAGCGGGGGGGCGTCAGATACG.

With regard to this clone: The read stops 3 residues short of the end of the CDR3; the missing end is completed from the germline J gene. The rearrangement links TRBV10-3 to TRBJ1-5, with 8 bases fitting TRBD1. The CDR3 totals 16 residues. V trimming: 6 bases; J trimming: 9 bases; junction bases outside the gene matches: 16. Germline V CDR1 and CDR2: ENHRY, SYGVKD. CDR3 in amino acids: CAIRAGTGWPWRPQHF. The DNA read from the CDR3 is TGTGCCATCAGGGCTGGGACAGGCTGGCCCTGGAGGCCC.

Worth noting for this clone: The read ends 3 residues shy of where the CDR3 ends; the end is completed using the germline J gene. J is TRBJ1-1 and V is TRBV29-1; possibly TRBD1 for D (6 bases). Trimming stripped 7 bases from V and 7 bases from J, with 10 bases between. Germline V gene lookup returns CDR1 SQVTM and CDR2 ANQGSEA. The CDR3 length is 10 residues. The covered CDR3 bases are TGCAGCGCACGGACAGATGAA. This sequence encodes CSARTDE. The whole CDR3 region reads CSARTDEAFF.

Comment on this clone: Read coverage stops 3 residues before the CDR3 terminus; the germline J gene supplies the remainder. The chain is built from TRBV7-9 and TRBJ2-3; the match to TRBD1 covers 9 bases. The CDR3 has 15 residues. Germline values: CDR1 SEHNR, CDR2 FQNEAQ (reference sequence). V shed 5 bases and J 3 bases; nucleotides not matched to a gene: 6. The sequenced part of the CDR3 DNA is TGTGCCAGCAGCGATGAGGGACAGGGAACAGATACG. Protein: CASSDEGQGTDT. The whole CDR3 protein is CASSDEGQGTDTQYF.

Worth noting for this clone: The observed sequence ends 3 residues before the CDR3 terminus, with the missing tail filled in from the germline J gene. The V and J genes are TRBV30 and TRBJ2-1; 7 nucleotides agree with TRBD1. Germline V gives CDR1 GTSNPN, CDR2 SVGIG (reference sequence). V shed 6 bases, J shed 4 bases, and the junction held 6 bases outside the gene matches. This CDR3 has 13 residues. CDR3 sequence reads: CACRDSSYNEQFF. CDR3 DNA (partial): TGTGCCTGCCGGGACAGTTCATACAATGAG.

In regard to this clone: With the read ending 3 residues before the CDR3 end, the germline J gene is used to fill in that end. This chain uses TRBV10-3 with TRBJ2-3, with a weak D call TRBD1 (6 bases). CDR3 length: 14 residues. Germline V gene lookup returns CDR1 ENHRY and CDR2 SYGVKD. CDR3 DNA, as far as it was read: TGTGCCATCAGTGAGATGGCAGGGGAAGAGACG. Protein sequence: CAISEMAGEET. The whole CDR3 reads CAISEMAGEETQYF.

In regard to this clone: With the read ending 3 residues before the CDR3 end, the germline J gene is used to fill in that end. This chain connects TRBV20-1 to TRBJ2-4; 7 bases match TRBD2. Trimming took 0 bases from V and 5 from J; bases not matched to a gene: 4. The CDR3 spans 14 residues. From germline, CDR1 is DFQATT and CDR2 SNEGSKA (reference sequence). The part of the CDR3 DNA that was read is TGCAGTGCTAGAGATTGGCTAGCGGAAAACATT. Translating gives CSARDWLAENI. The full CDR3 is CSARDWLAENIQYF.

Points on this clone: The observed sequence ends 3 residues before the CDR3 terminus, with the missing tail filled in from the germline J gene. The chain carries TRBV2 and TRBJ2-3, with 9 bases aligning to TRBD2. Germline trimming cut 8 bases from V and 5 bases from J; bases unmatched to any gene: 11. The CDR3 loop spans 15 amino acids. CDR1 SNHLY and CDR2 FYNNEI come from the germline V gene. The sequenced CDR3 bases are TGTGCCAGCTCTGCGTCTAGCGGGACAGTAGATACG. Amino acid sequence: CASSASSGTVDT. The complete CDR3 protein is CASSASSGTVDTQYF.

In the case of this clone: The read stops 3 residues short of the end of the CDR3; the missing end is completed from the germline J gene. The genes are TRBV7-9 and TRBJ2-7; D uncertain. The CDR3 covers 13 residues. V lost 2 bases to trimming and J lost 1 base, with 6 bases between them. Germline lookup yields CDR1 SEHNR and CDR2 FQNEAQ (reference sequence). The CDR3 spells CASSLLGSYEQYF. CDR3 DNA, as far as it was read: TGTGCCAGCAGCTTACTCGGGTCCTACGAG. Looking up the rest from reference TRBV7-9 and TRBJ2-7 gives the full variable domain: DTGVSQNPRHKITKRGQNVTFRCDPISEHNRLYWYRQTLGQGPEFLTYFQNEAQLEKSRLLSDRFSAERPKGSFSTLEIQRTEQGDSAMYLCASSLLGSYEQYFGPGTRLTVT.

Regarding this clone: Read sequence stops 3 residues before the CDR3 end, and the germline J gene provides the missing end. The V call is TRBV24-1, the J call TRBJ2-5; the match to TRBD1 covers 8 bases. The CDR3 extends over 12 amino acids. The V gene end was trimmed by 9 bases and the J gene end by 1 base; junction bases not matched to a gene: 0. The germline gives CDR1 KGHDR, CDR2 SFDVKD. The CDR3 loop reads CATGTGQETQYF. CDR3 bases read: TGTGCCACCGGGACAGGCCAAGAGACC.